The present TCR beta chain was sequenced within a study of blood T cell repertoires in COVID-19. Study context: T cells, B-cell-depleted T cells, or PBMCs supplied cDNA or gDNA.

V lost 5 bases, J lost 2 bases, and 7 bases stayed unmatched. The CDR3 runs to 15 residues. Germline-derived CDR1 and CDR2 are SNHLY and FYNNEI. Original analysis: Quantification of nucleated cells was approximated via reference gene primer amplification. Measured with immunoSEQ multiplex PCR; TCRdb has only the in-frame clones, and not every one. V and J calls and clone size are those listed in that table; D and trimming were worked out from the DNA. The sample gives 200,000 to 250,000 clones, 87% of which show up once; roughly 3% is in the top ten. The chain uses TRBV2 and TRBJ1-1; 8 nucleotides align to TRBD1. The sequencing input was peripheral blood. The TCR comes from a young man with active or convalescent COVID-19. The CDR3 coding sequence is TGTGCCAGCAGTCCCCTGGGACAGGTTAACACTGAAGCTTTCTTT. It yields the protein CASSPLGQVNTEAFF.